What follows are 24 T cell receptor beta chains derived from one specimen sequenced in a study of cytomegalovirus exposure and HLA in healthy donors. The primer mix had 60 Vbeta and 13 Jbeta primers. TCRdb keeps only in-frame clones here, not all; method: immunoSEQ multiplex PCR. The sample includes roughly 100,000 clones, 60% to 80% of them seen just once. The sequenced sample consisted of PBMCs. The receptors stem from a boy between 5 and 17 years old in good health and CMV-seronegative.

The rearrangement joins TRBV30 to TRBJ1-5, with D maybe TRBD1 (5 bases). This CDR3 contains 13 residues. V gave up 0 bases and J gave up 7 bases, with 10 bases separating them. Germline V gives CDR1 GTSNPN, CDR2 SVGIG (reference sequence). CDR3 nucleotides: TGTGCCTGGAGTGTCGCCGGGGGGCAGCCCCAGCATTTT. This codes for CAWSVAGGQPQHF.

The chain links TRBV19 to TRBJ1-3; 7 bases line up with TRBD1. CDR1 LNHDA and CDR2 SQIVND come from the germline V gene (reference sequence). V lost 6 bases to trimming and J lost 1 base; unmatched junction nucleotides: 3. CDR3 length equals 14 residues. In DNA form, the CDR3 reads TGTGCCAGTAGCAACAGGGGATCTGGAAACACCATATATTTT. Translated, it gives CASSNRGSGNTIYF.

The chain recombines TRBV11-1 with TRBJ2-7; no definite D call. The CDR3 covers 13 residues. V was trimmed by 5 bases and J by 2 bases, leaving 10 bases between them. Germline CDR1 SGHAT, CDR2 FQDESV (reference sequence). The CDR3 region has the DNA TGTGCCAGCAGCCTCGGGTTGCCCTACGAGCAGTACTTC. Residues: CASSLGLPYEQYF.

This clone was seen a single time. The genes are TRBV5-8 and TRBJ2-7; no clear D gene. Trimming took off 3 bases at V and 0 bases at J, with 16 bases between the two ends. The germline CDR1 and CDR2 sequences are SGHTS and YDEGEE. This CDR3 has 16 residues. CDR3 in amino acids: CASSSYVETASYEQYF. Written as DNA, the CDR3 is TGTGCCAGCAGCTCCTATGTGGAGACCGCCTCCTACGAGCAGTACTTC.

This sequence joins TRBV7-8 and TRBJ2-4, with 10 bases matching TRBD1. Germline CDR1 and CDR2: SGHVS and FQNEAQ. CDR3 length equals 16 residues. After removal of 4 bases from V and 5 bases from J, the junction contained 8 bases not matched to a gene. The CDR3 DNA reads as TGTGCCAGCAGCTCCCCGGGACAGGGGTTCCAAAACATTCAGTACTTC. This codes for CASSSPGQGFQNIQYF.

The chain combines TRBV28 with TRBJ2-3; D possibly corresponds to TRBD2 (5 bases). This CDR3 has 15 residues. Looked up from germline, CDR1 is MDHEN and CDR2 is SYDVKM. V lost 2 bases, J lost 6 bases, and 15 bases lay in between. CDR3 protein: CASSLAAISVDTQYF. Written as DNA, the CDR3 is TGTGCCAGCAGTTTAGCCGCGATTAGCGTTGATACGCAGTATTTT.

The chain uses TRBV28 and TRBJ1-2; the D gene is possibly TRBD1 (6 bases). This CDR3 spans 13 amino acids. Germline CDR1 and CDR2: MDHEN and SYDVKM. Trimming left V 8 bases short and J 3 bases short, with 13 bases between. The CDR3: CASGNRVYYGYTF. The DNA for the CDR3 is TGTGCCAGCGGAAACAGGGTCTACTATGGCTACACCTTC.

The V and J genes are TRBV29-1 and TRBJ2-7; TRBD1 is a possible D gene (6 bases). The CDR3 length is 11 residues. Trimming cost V 4 bases and J 2 bases, with 6 bases left between them. Germline CDR1 and CDR2: SQVTM and ANQGSEA. As DNA, the CDR3 is TGCAGCGTTGGGACAGCCTACGAGCAGTACTTC. It yields the protein CSVGTAYEQYF.

This chain joins TRBV4-3 and TRBJ1-1, with D possibly TRBD1 on 6 matching bases. V was cut by 0 bases and J by 3 bases, with 20 bases left in between. The germline CDR1 and CDR2 sequences are LGHNA and YSLEER. CDR3 length: 18 residues. Here the CDR3 DNA reads TGCGCCAGCAGCCAAGAGGGGTCTCAGGGGTGGAGTGACACTGAAGCTTTCTTT. Translating gives CASSQEGSQGWSDTEAFF.

The genes are TRBV27 and TRBJ1-1; TRBD1 is a possible D gene (5 bases). This CDR3 comprises 13 residues. V shed 3 bases and J shed 6 bases, with 11 bases lying between them. Germline V gene lookup returns CDR1 MNHEY and CDR2 SMNVEV (reference sequence). The CDR3 sequence is CASSFQGGSEAFF. CDR3 nucleotides: TGTGCCAGCAGTTTCCAGGGAGGTTCTGAAGCTTTCTTT.

The V gene is TRBV30, the J gene TRBJ1-5; D perhaps matches TRBD1 (5 bases). The CDR3 has 14 residues. The V gene lost 2 bases and the J gene lost 0 bases, with 8 bases spanning the gap. Germline lookup yields CDR1 GTSNPN and CDR2 SVGIG (reference sequence). The CDR3 DNA reads as TGTGCCTGGAGTTTGACAGATAGCAATCAGCCCCAGCATTTT. Protein sequence: CAWSLTDSNQPQHF.

This chain joins TRBV7-3 and TRBJ2-1; 7 bases line up with TRBD2. With V trimmed by 3 bases and J by 5 bases, 7 bases remained unmatched. Germline CDR1 SGHTA, CDR2 FQGTGA. The CDR3 is 15 residues long. The CDR3 DNA is TGTGCCAGCAGCTTCCCCGGGACTAACCACAATGAGCAGTTCTTC. Its protein product is CASSFPGTNHNEQFF.

The chain is built from TRBV5-6 and TRBJ2-6; tentative D call: TRBD1 (6 bases). This CDR3 comprises 16 residues. From germline, CDR1 is SGHDT and CDR2 YYEEEE. V shed 2 bases and J shed 7 bases, with 16 bases lying between them. The CDR3 DNA reads as TGTGCCAGCAGCTTCACCGGACAGCCCCTCGCCAACGTCCTGACTTTC. Its protein product is CASSFTGQPLANVLTF.

The CDR3 DNA is TGTGCCTGGAGTGCTCCCGGGTTCTATAGCAATCAGCCCCAGCATTTT. Translated: CAWSAPGFYSNQPQHF. This chain joins TRBV30 and TRBJ1-5; D remains ambiguous. In germline, CDR1 is GTSNPN, CDR2 SVGIG (reference sequence). The CDR3 runs to 16 residues. Deletions cut 1 base from V and 0 bases from J, with 13 bases between.

V gene TRBV9 combines with J gene TRBJ1-5; 7 nucleotides line up with TRBD1. The V gene end was trimmed by 4 bases and the J gene end by 4 bases; junction bases not matched to a gene: 5. The CDR3 contains 14 residues. CDR1 is SGDLS, CDR2 YYNGEE, per germline. CDR3 loop: CASSRTGSNQPQHF. The CDR3 nucleotides read TGTGCCAGCAGCCGGACAGGTTCTAATCAGCCCCAGCATTTT.

The sample holds one count of this clone. The rearrangement links TRBV5-6 to TRBJ1-2; a possible D gene is TRBD1 (5 bases). Germline V gives CDR1 SGHDT, CDR2 YYEEEE. The ends were cut back, 0 bases at V and 2 bases at J, with 8 bases in the middle. The CDR3 sequence is 14 residues long. CDR3 loop: CASSLGQLNYGYTF. The CDR3 coding sequence is TGTGCCAGCAGCTTGGGACAGTTAAACTATGGCTACACCTTC.

This chain links TRBV6-5 with TRBJ1-2; perhaps TRBD1 as D (6 bases). The CDR3 covers 12 residues. V was clipped by 6 bases and J by 7 bases, with 12 bases between them. Germline CDR1 MNHEY, CDR2 SVGAGI. In nucleotides, the CDR3 is TGTGCCAGCAGACCACAGGGTTTTGGCTACACCTTC. It specifies CASRPQGFGYTF.

The chain employs TRBV2 and TRBJ2-1; TRBD1 aligns across 10 bases. Germline CDR1 and CDR2: SNHLY and FYNNEI. The CDR3 consists of 16 residues. V dropped 8 bases and J dropped 3; count of bases not matched to a gene: 10. The CDR3, as DNA: TGTGCCAGCGGAGAAGAGACAGGGGGCGTCTACAATGAGCAGTTCTTC. Protein product: CASGEETGGVYNEQFF.

The rearrangement uses TRBV7-2 and TRBJ1-2, with D possibly matching TRBD1 (6 bases). CDR1 SGHTA and CDR2 FQGNSA come from the germline V gene. Between the trimmed V and J ends, which lost 1 base and 3 bases, there was a span of 15 bases. This CDR3 has 16 residues. CDR3 bases: TGTGCCAGCAGCTTAGTGGCAGGGGCGCCCCACTATGGCTACACCTTC. Amino acids: CASSLVAGAPHYGYTF.

The chain has TRBV7-8 and TRBJ1-6; tentative D call: TRBD1 (6 bases). From germline, CDR1 is SGHVS and CDR2 FQNEAQ. This CDR3 has 18 amino acids. Trimming took off 4 bases at V and 0 bases at J, with 16 bases between the two ends. DNA for the CDR3: TGTGCCAGCAGCTCCCCGTTGGGGGCGAGCTCCTATAATTCACCCCTCCACTTT. As protein: CASSSPLGASSYNSPLHF.

The chain joins TRBV4-3 to TRBJ1-6, with 8 bases fitting TRBD1. The CDR3 runs 15 residues. Germline trimming cut 0 bases from V and 8 bases from J; bases unmatched to any gene: 3. Germline V gene sequence: CDR1 LGHNA, CDR2 YSLEER. CDR3 amino acids: CASSQDLTGDSPLHF. The CDR3 DNA sequence: TGCGCCAGCAGCCAAGATCTGACAGGGGATTCACCCCTCCACTTT.

The chain joins TRBV7-9 to TRBJ2-7; D may be TRBD1 (5 bases). This CDR3 spans 13 amino acids. Germline CDR1 and CDR2: SEHNR and FQNEAQ (reference sequence). V was clipped by 3 bases and J by 1 base, with 7 bases between them. The DNA for the CDR3 is TGTGCCAGCAGCTTGGACATATCCTACGAGCAGTACTTC. Protein sequence: CASSLDISYEQYF. The whole variable domain, filled in from reference TRBV7-9 and TRBJ2-7, reads DTGVSQNPRHKITKRGQNVTFRCDPISEHNRLYWYRQTLGQGPEFLTYFQNEAQLEKSRLLSDRFSAERPKGSFSTLEIQRTEQGDSAMYLCASSLDISYEQYFGPGTRLTVT.

The rearrangement links TRBV9 to TRBJ2-1, with 7 bases aligning to TRBD2. Per germline, CDR1 SGDLS and CDR2 YYNGEE. This CDR3 is built from 15 residues. The J segment lost 7 bases and the V segment lost 0 bases, leaving 7 bases of the junction unmatched. CDR3 residues: CASSVDGTRGNEQFF. In nucleotides, the CDR3 is TGTGCCAGCAGCGTAGACGGAACGCGGGGGAATGAGCAGTTCTTC.

CDR3 residues: CASSQGTQETQYF. CDR3 nucleotides: TGCGCCAGCAGCCAAGGGACACAAGAGACCCAGTACTTC. This sequence joins TRBV4-1 and TRBJ2-5, with D possibly matching TRBD1 (5 bases). The CDR3 has 13 amino acids. V dropped 1 base and J dropped 2 bases, with 5 bases sitting between them. CDR1 and CDR2 (germline): MGHRA, YSYEKL.